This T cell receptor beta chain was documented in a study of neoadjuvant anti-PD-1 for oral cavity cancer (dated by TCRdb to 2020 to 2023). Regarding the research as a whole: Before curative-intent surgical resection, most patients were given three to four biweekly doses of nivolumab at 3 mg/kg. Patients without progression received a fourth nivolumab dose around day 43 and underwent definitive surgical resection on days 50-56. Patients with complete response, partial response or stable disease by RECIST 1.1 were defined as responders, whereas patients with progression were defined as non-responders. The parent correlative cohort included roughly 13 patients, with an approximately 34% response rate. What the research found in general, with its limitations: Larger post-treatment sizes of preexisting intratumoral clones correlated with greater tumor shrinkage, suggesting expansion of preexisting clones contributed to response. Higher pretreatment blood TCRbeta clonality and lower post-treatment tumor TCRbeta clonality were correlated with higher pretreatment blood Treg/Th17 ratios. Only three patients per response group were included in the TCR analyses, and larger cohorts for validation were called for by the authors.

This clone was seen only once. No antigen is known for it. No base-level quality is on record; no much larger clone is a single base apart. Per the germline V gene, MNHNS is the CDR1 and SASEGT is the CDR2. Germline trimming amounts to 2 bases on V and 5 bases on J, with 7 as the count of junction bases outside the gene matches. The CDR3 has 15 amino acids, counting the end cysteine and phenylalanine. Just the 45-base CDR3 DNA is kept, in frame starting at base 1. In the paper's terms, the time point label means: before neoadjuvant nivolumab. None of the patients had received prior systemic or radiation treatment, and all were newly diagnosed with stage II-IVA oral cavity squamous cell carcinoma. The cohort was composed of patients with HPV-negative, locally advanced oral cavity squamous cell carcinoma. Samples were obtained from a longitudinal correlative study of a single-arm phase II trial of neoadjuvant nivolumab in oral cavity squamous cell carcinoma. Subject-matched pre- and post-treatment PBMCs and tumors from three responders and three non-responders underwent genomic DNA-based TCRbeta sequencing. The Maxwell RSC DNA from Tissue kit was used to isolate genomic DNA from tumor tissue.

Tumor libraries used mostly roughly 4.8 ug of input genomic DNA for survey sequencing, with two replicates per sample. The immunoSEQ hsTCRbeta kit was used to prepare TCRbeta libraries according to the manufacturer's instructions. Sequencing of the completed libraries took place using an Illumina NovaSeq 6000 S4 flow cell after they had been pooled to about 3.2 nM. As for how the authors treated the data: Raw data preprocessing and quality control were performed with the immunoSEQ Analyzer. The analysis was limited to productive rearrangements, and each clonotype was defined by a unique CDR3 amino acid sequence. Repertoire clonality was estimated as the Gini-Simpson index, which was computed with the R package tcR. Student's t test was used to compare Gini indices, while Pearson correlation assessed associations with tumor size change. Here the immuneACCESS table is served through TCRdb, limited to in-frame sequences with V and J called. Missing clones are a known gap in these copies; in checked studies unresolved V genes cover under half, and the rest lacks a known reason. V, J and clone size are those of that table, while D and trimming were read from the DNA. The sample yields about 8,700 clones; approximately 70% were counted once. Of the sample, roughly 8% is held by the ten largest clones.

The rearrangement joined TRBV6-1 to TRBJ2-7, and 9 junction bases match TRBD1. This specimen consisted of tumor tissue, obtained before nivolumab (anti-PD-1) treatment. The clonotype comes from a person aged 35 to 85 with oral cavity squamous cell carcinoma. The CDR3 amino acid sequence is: CASSELGGQGDEQYF. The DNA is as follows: TGTGCCAGCAGTGAACTAGGGGGACAGGGCGACGAGCAGTACTTC.